Following are 21 T cell receptor beta chains from one sample sequenced in a study of blood T cell repertoires in COVID-19. Sequencing was performed with immunoSEQ multiplex PCR; in TCRdb, only in-frame clones are kept and a portion is missing. In the table there are some 190,000 clones, about 85% of which are singletons. The source material was peripheral blood. The receptor source for this set is a young man with acute or convalescent COVID-19.

V gene TRBV7-8 combines with J gene TRBJ2-1, with D possibly TRBD2 on 5 matching bases. V lost 5 bases, J lost 9 bases, and 11 bases lay in between. CDR3 size: 12 residues. The germline CDR1 and CDR2 sequences are SGHVS and FQNEAQ. CDR3 residues: CASSPYGGEQFF. DNA for the CDR3: TGTGCCAGCAGCCCATACGGAGGTGAGCAGTTCTTC.

The rearrangement links TRBV6-5 to TRBJ2-2; tentative D call: TRBD1 (6 bases). The germline V gene encodes CDR1 MNHEY and CDR2 SVGAGI. The CDR3 has 13 amino acids. V was shortened by 6 bases and J by 7 bases, with 12 bases between the two germline ends. CDR3 sequence reads: CASRRTGHGELFF. CDR3 bases: TGTGCCAGCAGACGCACAGGGCACGGGGAGCTGTTTTTT.

V and J are TRBV18 and TRBJ2-6; 8 positions agree with TRBD1. The CDR3 length is 19 residues. V trimming: 3 bases; J trimming: 4 bases; junction bases outside the gene matches: 14. CDR1 KGHSH and CDR2 LQKENI come from the germline V gene. CDR3 sequence (DNA): TGTGCCAGCTCACCGGACCCCGGGACAGGAGGCGGGGGGGCCAACGTCCTGACTTTC. As protein: CASSPDPGTGGGGANVLTF.

This clone was counted a single time. The J gene is TRBJ2-7, the V gene TRBV29-1; 10 nucleotides agree with TRBD1. V shed 4 bases and J 5 bases; nucleotides not matched to a gene: 11. The CDR3 is 15 residues long. CDR1 is SQVTM and CDR2 is ANQGSEA in the germline V gene. The CDR3 bases are TGCAGCGTTGTCGGAGGGACAGGGGCGGGCGACGAGCAGTACTTC. As protein: CSVVGGTGAGDEQYF.

This rearrangement joins TRBV6-5 to TRBJ1-2; TRBD1 aligns across 7 bases. The CDR3 spans 15 residues. The V and J ends lost 8 bases and 4 bases, in that order; junction bases with no gene match: 13. The germline V gene has CDR1 MNHEY and CDR2 SVGAGI. CDR3 sequence (DNA): TGTGCCAGCCGTACTAGGGGGCGTCGAATCTATGGCTACACCTTC. Translated: CASRTRGRRIYGYTF.

About this clone: Other DNA sequences within the sample encode an identical CDR3. This chain joins TRBV5-1 and TRBJ1-2, with TRBD1 identical over 11 bases. CDR3 length equals 14 residues. Per the germline V gene, CDR1 is SGHRS and CDR2 is YFSETQ. The trim removed 4 bases at V and 8 bases at J, leaving 7 bases unmatched. CDR3 protein: CASSPGQGAVGYTF. The CDR3 nucleotides are TGCGCCAGCAGCCCCGGACAGGGGGCAGTAGGCTACACCTTC.

The chain uses TRBV18 and TRBJ1-2; D is undetermined. Trimming took off 10 bases at V and 7 bases at J, with 19 bases between the two ends. The germline CDR1 and CDR2 sequences are KGHSH and LQKENI. The CDR3 length is 13 residues. The CDR3 sequence: CAIRREGSSGYTF. The CDR3, as DNA: TGTGCCATCAGAAGGGAGGGTTCCTCTGGCTACACCTTC.

The gene calls are TRBV5-1 and TRBJ2-2; D may be TRBD2 (6 bases). The germline gives CDR1 SGHRS, CDR2 YFSETQ. V dropped 6 bases and J dropped 4 bases, with 16 bases sitting between them. The CDR3 has 15 amino acids. The CDR3 coding sequence is TGCGCCAGCATGCTCGTGGGGGGAACCACCGGGGAGCTGTTTTTT. Translation: CASMLVGGTTGELFF.

This clone came up once. This chain joins TRBV4-2 and TRBJ1-4, with 8 bases aligning to TRBD1. The CDR3 has 18 amino acids. CDR1 is LGHNA and CDR2 is YNFKEQ in the germline V gene. Trimming removed 6 bases from V and 3 bases from J; junction bases left unmatched: 15. This chain's CDR3 is CASSYRGGSGGANEKLFF. The DNA for the CDR3 is TGTGCCAGCAGTTACAGGGGGGGATCCGGCGGAGCTAATGAAAAACTGTTTTTT.

The chain carries TRBV9 and TRBJ2-3, with TRBD2 matching over 9 bases. Germline loops: CDR1 SGDLS, CDR2 YYNGEE. This CDR3 has 15 residues. With V trimmed by 2 bases and J by 4 bases, 5 bases remained unmatched. CDR3 sequence (DNA): TGTGCCAGCAGCGTTCTAGCGGGGAGCTCAGATACGCAGTATTTT. Translating gives CASSVLAGSSDTQYF.

V gene TRBV14 combines with J gene TRBJ1-1, with D uncertain. Germline V gene data show CDR1 as SGHDN and CDR2 as FVKESK. The V and J ends lost 3 bases and 3 bases respectively, with 8 bases between them. This CDR3 region has 13 residues. CDR3 nucleotides: TGTGCCAGCAGCCATACCCGGGACACTGAAGCTTTCTTT. This encodes CASSHTRDTEAFF.

The chain links TRBV6-5 to TRBJ1-2; TRBD1 agrees at 10 bases. Germline loops: CDR1 MNHEY, CDR2 SVGAGI. The V gene end was trimmed by 6 bases and the J gene end by 8 bases; junction bases not matched to a gene: 6. The CDR3 length is 13 residues. CDR3 residues: CASSDGTGVGYTF. CDR3 DNA sequence: TGTGCCAGCAGCGACGGGACAGGGGTAGGCTACACCTTC.

This sequence joins TRBV10-1 and TRBJ2-7; possibly TRBD2 for D (6 bases). Deletions cut 3 bases from V and 6 bases from J, with 12 bases between. Germline CDR1 is WNHNN and CDR2 is SYGVQD (reference sequence). The CDR3 totals 13 residues. The CDR3 DNA is TGCGCCAGCAGTGAAGGCAGGGACTCCGAGCAGTACTTC. It translates to CASSEGRDSEQYF.

This clone was observed a few times. The chain employs TRBV27 and TRBJ1-5; D gene unclear. Trimming took 5 bases from V and 0 from J, leaving 11 bases between them. The germline gives CDR1 MNHEY, CDR2 SMNVEV (reference sequence). This CDR3 comprises 15 residues. For the CDR3, the DNA is TGTGCCAGCAGTCCCTCTAGTAATAGCAATCAGCCCCAGCATTTT. It encodes CASSPSSNSNQPQHF.

The chain combines TRBV4-1 with TRBJ1-4; D possibly corresponds to TRBD1 (5 bases). Germline V gives CDR1 MGHRA, CDR2 YSYEKL. V lost 0 bases to trimming and J lost 4 bases, with 6 bases between them. This CDR3 is 14 amino acids long. The CDR3 sequence is CASSQEGGNEKLFF. In DNA form, the CDR3 reads TGCGCCAGCAGCCAAGAGGGGGGTAATGAAAAACTGTTTTTT.

The chain is built from TRBV5-4 and TRBJ2-3; TRBD2 matches at 8 bases. This CDR3 has 18 residues. V shed 2 bases and J 0 bases; nucleotides not matched to a gene: 11. Germline CDR1 reads SGHNT; CDR2 reads YYREEE (reference sequence). CDR3 DNA: TGTGCCAGCAGCTTAGCGGGAGCCGGGATCCCTAGCACAGATACGCAGTATTTT. Translation gives CASSLAGAGIPSTDTQYF. Based on the CDR3 plus reference TRBV5-4 and TRBJ2-3, the full variable domain is ETGVTQSPTHLIKTRGQQVTLRCSSQSGHNTVSWYQQALGQGPQFIFQYYREEENGRGNFPPRFSGLQFPNYSSELNVNALELDDSALYLCASSLAGAGIPSTDTQYFGPGTRLTVL.

V gene TRBV4-1 combines with J gene TRBJ1-4; 10 bases match TRBD1. In germline, CDR1 is MGHRA, CDR2 YSYEKL. CDR3 length equals 17 residues. The junction had 8 bases not matched to a gene; V was cut back by 6 bases and J by 1 base. This chain's CDR3 is CASRPPGQGRTNEKLFF. CDR3 sequence (DNA): TGCGCCAGCAGGCCACCGGGACAGGGGCGAACTAATGAAAAACTGTTTTTT.

The gene calls are TRBV28 and TRBJ2-2; possibly TRBD2 for D (5 bases). Germline loops: CDR1 MDHEN, CDR2 SYDVKM. V was pared by 6 bases and J by 5 bases, with 25 bases between. The CDR3 sequence is 18 residues long. CDR3 sequence (DNA): TGTGCCAGCAGCCCCCCCCAGTTGGGGATTAGGAGGACCGGGGAGCTGTTTTTT. Translation gives CASSPPQLGIRRTGELFF.

V and J are TRBV5-5 and TRBJ1-5; a possible D gene is TRBD1 (6 bases). Germline CDR1 reads SGHKS; CDR2 reads YYEKEE (reference sequence). Between the trimmed V and J ends, which lost 3 bases and 0 bases, there was a span of 13 bases. The CDR3 loop spans 16 amino acids. CDR3 nucleotide sequence: TGTGCCAGCAGCTACATAGGGACAAATAGCAATCAGCCCCAGCATTTT. This sequence encodes CASSYIGTNSNQPQHF.

The genes are TRBV7-8 and TRBJ2-3, with a possible D match to TRBD2 (5 bases). Germline CDR1 SGHVS, CDR2 FQNEAQ. Trimming left V 4 bases short and J 10 bases short, with 12 bases between. The CDR3 length is 12 residues. The CDR3, as DNA: TGTGCCAGCAGCTCCAGTTTGAGGGCGCAGTATTTT. Translating gives CASSSSLRAQYF.

The chain employs TRBV30 and TRBJ1-6; the D is unclear. The CDR3 length is 12 residues. Trimming shortened V by 0 bases and J by 7 bases, and 4 bases separated the two germline ends. The germline gives CDR1 GTSNPN, CDR2 SVGIG (reference sequence). CDR3 DNA: TGTGCCTGGAGTGTTCCGAATTCACCCCTCCACTTT. This encodes CAWSVPNSPLHF.